The 17 T cell receptor beta chains given below trace back to one sample, sequenced in a study of early T cells in non-severe SARS-CoV-2 infection. TCRdb ran MiXCR on the 5' RACE reads and lists one entry per CDR3 protein. The sample lists about 59,000 distinct CDR3 sequences; more than 10% were seen once. The sample taken for sequencing was whole blood. The receptors shown here come from an adult who was a healthcare worker with PCR-confirmed SARS-CoV-2 infection or an uninfected control (not recorded which).

There are many counts of this clonotype. CDR3 residues: CASSSTRGGKNEQFF. CDR3 DNA sequence: TGTGCCAGCAGCTCCACACGCGGGGGCAAGAATGAGCAGTTCTTC. J is TRBJ2-1 and V is TRBV7-3, with D tentatively TRBD2 (7 bases). Germline assignment: CDR1 SGHTA and CDR2 FQGTGA. The CDR3 length is 15 residues. Deletions cut 4 bases from V and 7 bases from J, with 17 bases between.

This clonotype has a count of ten or more. The rearrangement joins TRBV2 to TRBJ2-5; no clear D. V lost 8 bases, J lost 2 bases, and 12 bases lay in between. Germline CDR1 is SNHLY and CDR2 is FYNNEI. The CDR3 runs 13 residues. The chain's CDR3 is CASGWQVQETQYF. The CDR3 DNA sequence: TGTGCCAGCGGGTGGCAGGTACAAGAGACCCAGTACTTC.

The chain combines TRBV4-3 with TRBJ2-3, with D maybe TRBD2 (5 bases). The CDR3 runs to 13 residues. CDR1 LGHNA and CDR2 YSLEER come from the germline V gene. Deletions cut 1 base from V and 6 bases from J, with 8 bases between. The CDR3 reads CASSQVAKDTQYF. The CDR3 DNA is TGCGCCAGCAGCCAAGTAGCGAAGGATACGCAGTATTTT.

The gene calls are TRBV11-2 and TRBJ2-2; no definite D call. V was cut by 2 bases and J by 5 bases, with 9 bases left in between. CDR3 length equals 14 residues. Per germline, CDR1 SGHAT and CDR2 FQNNGV. The CDR3: CASSLLLITGELFF. CDR3 sequence (DNA): TGTGCCAGCAGCTTACTCCTTATTACCGGGGAGCTGTTTTTT.

The chain joins TRBV11-2 to TRBJ1-6; D remains unclear. The CDR3 is 14 amino acids. V lost 2 bases and J 7 bases, leaving 9 bases between the germline ends. The germline V gene encodes CDR1 SGHAT and CDR2 FQNNGV. The CDR3 spells CASSLLPPNSPLHF. CDR3 sequence (DNA): TGTGCCAGCAGCTTACTCCCCCCCAATTCACCCCTCCACTTT.

This clonotype showed up many times. The chain is built from TRBV29-1 and TRBJ1-1, with TRBD1 as a possible D gene (6 bases). CDR1 is SQVTM and CDR2 is ANQGSEA in the germline V gene. CDR3 length: 14 amino acids. Trimming left V 4 bases short and J 1 base short, with 13 bases between. Here the CDR3 reads CSVVGTRGNTEAFF. The DNA of the CDR3 is TGCAGCGTTGTGGGGACCAGGGGGAACACTGAAGCTTTCTTT.

This clonotype was found many times. V usage is TRBV7-2 and J usage is TRBJ2-6; D unresolved. This CDR3 has 16 amino acids. Germline-derived CDR1 and CDR2 are SGHTA and FQGNSA. V shed 1 base and J shed 3 bases, with 10 bases lying between them. The CDR3 region is CASSLEAGVGANVLTF. The CDR3 nucleotides read TGTGCCAGCAGCTTAGAGGCCGGTGTTGGGGCCAACGTCCTGACTTTC.

This clonotype has a count of ten or more. V gene TRBV19 combines with J gene TRBJ2-7; D is ambiguous. Germline CDR1 is LNHDA and CDR2 is SQIVND (reference sequence). The CDR3 is 13 residues long. V lost 0 bases and J 2 bases, leaving 5 bases between the germline ends. CDR3 in amino acids: CASSIDGTYEQYF. The CDR3 DNA reads TGTGCCAGTAGTATAGACGGTACCTACGAGCAGTACTTC.

This clonotype was seen many times. CDR3 DNA: TGTGCCAGCAGCCTCGGGACAGCTTACAATGAGCAGTTCTTC. Protein product: CASSLGTAYNEQFF. The rearrangement joins TRBV7-2 to TRBJ2-1; 7 bases are a match to TRBD1. CDR1 is SGHTA, CDR2 FQGNSA, per germline. V lost 5 bases, J lost 4 bases, and 5 bases stayed unmatched. The CDR3 is made up of 14 amino acids.

This clonotype was observed at least ten times. The chain uses TRBV6-1 and TRBJ1-2; D is ambiguous. CDR3 length: 12 residues. Germline CDR1 is MNHNS and CDR2 is SASEGT. Trimming removed 8 bases from V and 4 bases from J, with 11 bases in between. CDR3 residues: CASLKEVYGYTF. CDR3 nucleotides: TGTGCCAGCCTGAAGGAGGTCTATGGCTACACCTTC.

This clonotype was seen more than once but under ten times. V and J are TRBV7-2 and TRBJ1-2; D is ambiguous. CDR3 length: 12 residues. In germline, CDR1 is SGHTA, CDR2 FQGNSA. V was shortened by 2 bases and J by 8 bases, with 9 bases between the two germline ends. The CDR3 region is CASSLSRSGYTF. The CDR3, as DNA: TGTGCCAGCAGCTTATCCCGATCAGGCTACACCTTC.

The chain joins TRBV10-1 to TRBJ1-5, with D uncertain. Per the germline V gene, CDR1 is WNHNN and CDR2 is SYGVQD (reference sequence). This CDR3 has 15 amino acids. The V end was cut by 4 bases, the J end by 2 bases, with 12 bases between. The CDR3 is CASSADLEGNQPQHF. CDR3 sequence (DNA): TGCGCCAGCAGTGCAGACCTCGAGGGCAATCAGCCCCAGCATTTT.

This clonotype was recorded many times. The rearrangement uses TRBV27 and TRBJ2-1, with D possibly matching TRBD1 (6 bases). CDR1 and CDR2 (germline): MNHEY, SMNVEV (reference sequence). V dropped 5 bases and J dropped 14 bases, with 22 bases sitting between them. This CDR3 spans 14 amino acids. The CDR3 region is CASSPHLGQPAEFF. In nucleotides, the CDR3 is TGTGCCAGCAGTCCCCATCTCGGACAGCCCGCGGAGTTCTTC.

This clonotype occurred a few times. The chain is built from TRBV21-1 and TRBJ1-2; TRBD1 is taken as the D call from the table, unchecked against the DNA. TRBV21-1 is labeled a pseudogene. This CDR3 has 16 amino acids. The CDR3 nucleotides are TGTGCCAGCAGCCCCCTGCGGGGACGGCGCGTCTATGGCTACACCTTC. Translating it yields CASSPLRGRRVYGYTF.

There are a few counts of this clonotype. The rearrangement joins TRBV20-1 to TRBJ1-6, with 9 nucleotides matching TRBD1. After removal of 5 bases from V and 5 bases from J, the junction contained 7 bases not matched to a gene. The V gene's germline CDR1 is DFQATT and CDR2 SNEGSKA (reference sequence). The CDR3 is made up of 15 amino acids. The CDR3 protein is CSARDRAIHNSPLHF. The CDR3 DNA reads as TGCAGTGCTCGGGACAGGGCCATCCATAATTCACCCCTCCACTTT.

This clonotype was picked up many times. The J gene is TRBJ1-1, the V gene TRBV29-1; D uncertain. The germline V gene encodes CDR1 SQVTM and CDR2 ANQGSEA. CDR3 size: 12 residues. Trimming shortened V by 7 bases and J by 6 bases, and 15 bases separated the two germline ends. The CDR3 region has the DNA TGCAGCGCTCAGGTCGATTTTGCTGAAGCTTTCTTT. Protein sequence: CSAQVDFAEAFF. Looking up the rest from reference TRBV29-1 and TRBJ1-1 gives the full variable domain: SAVISQKPSRDICQRGTSLTIQCQVDSQVTMMFWYRQQPGQSLTLIATANQGSEATYESGFVIDKFPISRPNLTFSTLTVSNMSPEDSSIYLCSAQVDFAEAFFGQGTRLTVV.

This clonotype has more than one count but fewer than ten. This chain connects TRBV9 to TRBJ2-1; 10 positions agree with TRBD1. V lost 4 bases, J lost 5 bases, and 6 bases stayed unmatched. Germline assignment: CDR1 SGDLS and CDR2 YYNGEE. The CDR3 extends over 15 amino acids. The CDR3, as DNA: TGTGCCAGCAGCCTAGGACAGGGGGACCACAATGAGCAGTTCTTC. It translates to CASSLGQGDHNEQFF.